The source of this TCR beta chain is a study of identical twins. The CDR3 loop spans 15 amino acids. Unmatched junction bases numbered 7, after V lost 2 bases and J lost 7 bases. Germline CDR1 and CDR2: SGHAT and FQNNGV. MiXCR, applied by TCRdb to the 5' RACE reads, yields one record per CDR3 protein. The sample records about 570,000 distinct CDR3 sequences, around 9.6% being singletons. Separately, the same data were catalogued under a study of yellow fever vaccine responses in identical twins.

This receptor was identified in a woman under 30 in good health. The chain couples TRBV11-2 to TRBJ2-2; the match to TRBD2 covers 7 bases. The sample comprised PBMCs. This CDR3 is CASSLINREGGELFF. CDR3 in DNA: TGTGCCAGCAGCTTAATAAATAGGGAGGGCGGGGAGCTGTTTTTT.